The 10 T cell receptor beta chains below come from one sample, sequenced in a study of shared clonotypes between healthy human individuals. Profiling relied on immunoSEQ multiplex PCR, and the TCRdb table lists in-frame clones only, not all of them. The data show around 720,000 clones, 73% seen once. The sequencing input was memory CD4+ T cells sorted from blood. Subset noted: CD45RA-negative fraction. The receptors come from a woman aged 25 to 39 in good health.

The rearrangement uses TRBV6-5 and TRBJ2-7, with no clear D. The CDR3 covers 12 residues. Germline CDR1 is MNHEY and CDR2 is SVGAGI. The V end was cut by 6 bases, the J end by 4 bases, with 10 bases between. The CDR3 coding sequence is TGTGCCAGCAGCAGAAATCCTTACGAGCAGTACTTC. Amino acids: CASSRNPYEQYF.

The V gene is TRBV28, the J gene TRBJ1-4; D might be TRBD1 (5 bases). V was clipped by 5 bases and J by 1 base, with 11 bases between them. The V gene's germline CDR1 is MDHEN and CDR2 SYDVKM. The CDR3 totals 15 residues. CDR3 region: CASSPSGGTNEKLFF. The CDR3 DNA reads TGTGCCAGCAGTCCCTCCGGGGGAACTAATGAAAAACTGTTTTTT.

This clone was seen more than once but under ten times. V is TRBV7-9 and J is TRBJ2-2; 8 bases are a match to TRBD1. Germline CDR1 SEHNR, CDR2 FQNEAQ (reference sequence). The ends lost 2 bases at V and 9 bases at J; junction bases unmatched: 8. This CDR3 spans 15 amino acids. CDR3 amino acids: CASSLSTGEDRELFF. The CDR3 region has the DNA TGTGCCAGCAGCTTATCGACAGGGGAGGACCGGGAGCTGTTTTTT.

The chain joins TRBV7-9 to TRBJ1-1, with no clear D. Trimming took 1 base from V and 7 from J, leaving 13 bases between them. There are 14 residues in the CDR3. Germline values: CDR1 SEHNR, CDR2 FQNEAQ (reference sequence). The CDR3 DNA sequence: TGTGCCAGCAGCTTAGGGGTAGGCCGTATTGAAGCTTTCTTT. Residues: CASSLGVGRIEAFF.

V and J are TRBV5-1 and TRBJ2-7; D is uncertain. Trimming shortened V by 0 bases and J by 3 bases, and 13 bases separated the two germline ends. Germline values: CDR1 SGHRS, CDR2 YFSETQ. This CDR3 has 15 residues. The DNA for the CDR3 is TGCGCCAGCAGCTTGGAGGCCACGATAGTCTACGAGCAGTACTTC. Residues: CASSLEATIVYEQYF.

This chain uses TRBV6-5 with TRBJ1-1; D possibly corresponds to TRBD1 (6 bases). This CDR3 spans 13 amino acids. Germline CDR1 reads MNHEY; CDR2 reads SVGAGI. V lost 7 bases and J 1 base, leaving 10 bases between the germline ends. The CDR3 DNA reads as TGTGCCAGCAAAAAACAGGGGAACACTGAAGCTTTCTTT. Encoded protein: CASKKQGNTEAFF.

In nucleotides, the CDR3 is TGTGCCAGCAGTGAGAGACCGGGACTAGCGGGAGGCGGGGAGCTGTTTTTT. Its protein is CASSERPGLAGGGELFF. The chain carries TRBV4-2 and TRBJ2-2; 15 bases are shared with TRBD2. Germline V gene sequence: CDR1 LGHNA, CDR2 YNFKEQ. Trimming at V came to 6 bases and at J to 7 bases, leaving 9 bases not matched to a gene. This CDR3 comprises 17 residues.

The chain is built from TRBV10-1 and TRBJ1-1; no definite D call. The CDR3 totals 13 residues. Germline V gene sequence: CDR1 WNHNN, CDR2 SYGVQD (reference sequence). V lost 4 bases and J lost 1, with 7 bases in between. CDR3 protein: CASSGGGNTEAFF. CDR3 DNA sequence: TGCGCCAGCAGTGGAGGCGGGAACACTGAAGCTTTCTTT.

The chain links TRBV5-4 to TRBJ2-5, with D possibly TRBD1 on 7 matching bases. Per the germline V gene, CDR1 is SGHNT and CDR2 is YYREEE (reference sequence). Trimming took 1 base from V and 6 from J, leaving 16 bases between them. The CDR3 has 15 residues. CDR3 nucleotide sequence: TGTGCCAGCAGCTTGTACCAGGGGGGAAGAAAGACCCAGTACTTC. Translating it yields CASSLYQGGRKTQYF. The complete variable domain, with remaining parts taken from reference TRBV5-4 and TRBJ2-5, reads ETGVTQSPTHLIKTRGQQVTLRCSSQSGHNTVSWYQQALGQGPQFIFQYYREEENGRGNFPPRFSGLQFPNYSSELNVNALELDDSALYLCASSLYQGGRKTQYFGPGTRLLVL.

This clone was observed many times. The rearrangement links TRBV5-1 to TRBJ2-1; 11 bases are shared with TRBD2. The germline gives CDR1 SGHRS, CDR2 YFSETQ. V lost 2 bases to trimming and J lost 2 bases; unmatched junction nucleotides: 6. The CDR3 consists of 17 residues. CDR3 nucleotides: TGCGCCAGCAGCTTTAGCGGGAGGGCCATCACCTACAATGAGCAGTTCTTC. It translates to CASSFSGRAITYNEQFF.